The T cell receptor beta chain described here comes from a study of CD8 T cells in ankylosing spondylitis. As regards this clonotype: Its antigen is still unknown.

General study results and limits: Disease-linked clones bore a CD8+ phenotype, appearing relatively rarely in peripheral blood. Previously reported in reactive arthritis synovial fluid and blood were some of the motif variants. Within ankylosing spondylitis blood, a TCR beta motif made up of several highly homologous variants appeared to be characteristic. Matched ankylosing spondylitis synovial fluid reportedly contained a significantly enriched population of disease-linked clones.

Making use of molecular barcodes, quantitative 5'-RACE generated TCR beta libraries. TCRdb independently ran MiXCR on the 5' RACE reads; one entry per CDR3 protein. The sample holds 200,000 to 250,000 distinct CDR3 sequences, about 17% seen once. The origin of this receptor is a male donor with ankylosing spondylitis. The sample consisted of blood, either unsorted or a sorted T cell fraction (not recorded which).

The CDR3 loop is CSDGTGNYGYTF. The CDR3 bases are TGCAGCGACGGGACAGGGAACTATGGCTACACCTTC. The chain combines TRBV29-1 with TRBJ1-2; 9 nucleotides line up with TRBD1. Germline V gene sequence: CDR1 SQVTM, CDR2 ANQGSEA. The CDR3 runs 12 residues. J gave up 2 bases and V 7 bases, and 2 bases lay outside the gene matches.